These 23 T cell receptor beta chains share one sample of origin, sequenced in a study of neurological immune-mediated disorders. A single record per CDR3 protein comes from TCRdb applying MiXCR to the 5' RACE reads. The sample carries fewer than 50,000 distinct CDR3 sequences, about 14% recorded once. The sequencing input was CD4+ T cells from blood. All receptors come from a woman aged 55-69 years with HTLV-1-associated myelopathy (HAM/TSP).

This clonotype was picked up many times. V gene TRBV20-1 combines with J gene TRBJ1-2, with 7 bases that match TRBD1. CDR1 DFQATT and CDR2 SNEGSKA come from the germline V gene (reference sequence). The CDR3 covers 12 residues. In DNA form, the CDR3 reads TGCAGGCCAGGGGGGGCAAACTATGGCTACACCTTC. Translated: CRPGGANYGYTF.

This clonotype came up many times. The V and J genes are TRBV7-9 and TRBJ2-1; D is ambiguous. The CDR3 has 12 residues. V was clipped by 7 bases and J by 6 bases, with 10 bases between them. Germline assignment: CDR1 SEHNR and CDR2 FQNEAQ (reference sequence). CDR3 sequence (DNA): TGTGCCAGCACCTCAAACGCCAATGAGCAGTTCTTC. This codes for CASTSNANEQFF.

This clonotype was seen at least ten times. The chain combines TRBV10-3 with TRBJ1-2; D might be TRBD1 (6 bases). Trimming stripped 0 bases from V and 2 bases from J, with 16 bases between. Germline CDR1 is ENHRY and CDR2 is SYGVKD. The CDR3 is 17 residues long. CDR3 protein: CAISESMAGVTNYGYTF. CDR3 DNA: TGTGCCATCAGTGAGTCGATGGCAGGGGTTACCAACTATGGCTACACCTTC.

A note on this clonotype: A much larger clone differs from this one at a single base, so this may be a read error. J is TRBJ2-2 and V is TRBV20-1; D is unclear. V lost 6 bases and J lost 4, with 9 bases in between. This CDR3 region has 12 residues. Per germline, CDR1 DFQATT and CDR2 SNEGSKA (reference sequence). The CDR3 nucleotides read TGCAGTGCCAGCGTACTCACCGGGGAGCTGTTTTTT. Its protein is CSASVLTGELFF.

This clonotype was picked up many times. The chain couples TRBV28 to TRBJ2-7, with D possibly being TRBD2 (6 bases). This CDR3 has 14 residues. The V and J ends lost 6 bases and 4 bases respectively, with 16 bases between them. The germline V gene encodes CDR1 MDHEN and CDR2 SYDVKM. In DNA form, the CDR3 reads TGTGCCAGCAGGGGGGGAGTCCAACCTTACGAGCAGTACTTC. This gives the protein CASRGGVQPYEQYF. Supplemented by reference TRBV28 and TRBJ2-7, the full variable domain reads DVKVTQSSRYLVKRTGEKVFLECVQDMDHENMFWYRQDPGLGLRLIYFSYDVKMKEKGDIPEGYSVSREKKERFSLILESASTNQTSMYLCASRGGVQPYEQYFGPGTRLTVT.

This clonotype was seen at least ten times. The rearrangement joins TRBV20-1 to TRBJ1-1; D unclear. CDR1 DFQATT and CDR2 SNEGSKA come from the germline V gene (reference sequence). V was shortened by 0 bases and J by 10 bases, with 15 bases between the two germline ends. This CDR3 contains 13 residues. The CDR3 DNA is TGCAGTGCTAGAGAGGTTGGTGACCTGGGAGCTTTCTTT. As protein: CSAREVGDLGAFF.

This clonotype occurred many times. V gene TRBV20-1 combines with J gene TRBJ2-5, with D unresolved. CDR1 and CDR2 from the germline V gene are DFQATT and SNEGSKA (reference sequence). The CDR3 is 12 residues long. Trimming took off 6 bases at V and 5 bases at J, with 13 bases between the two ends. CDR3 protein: CSARTVLETQYF. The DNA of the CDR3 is TGCAGTGCAAGGACGGTATTGGAGACCCAGTACTTC.

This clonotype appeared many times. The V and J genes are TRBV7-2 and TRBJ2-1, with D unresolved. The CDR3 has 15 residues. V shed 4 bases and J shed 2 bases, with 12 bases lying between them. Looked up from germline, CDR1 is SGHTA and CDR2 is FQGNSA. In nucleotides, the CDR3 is TGTGCCAGCAGCTCCGGTGGCAGAGCCTACAATGAGCAGTTCTTC. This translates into CASSSGGRAYNEQFF.

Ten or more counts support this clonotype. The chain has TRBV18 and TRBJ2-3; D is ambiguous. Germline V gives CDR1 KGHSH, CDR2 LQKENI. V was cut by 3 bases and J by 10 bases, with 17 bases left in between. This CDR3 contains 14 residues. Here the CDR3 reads CASSPGTAYSPQYF. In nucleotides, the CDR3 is TGTGCCAGCTCACCGGGAACAGCCTATTCCCCGCAGTATTTT.

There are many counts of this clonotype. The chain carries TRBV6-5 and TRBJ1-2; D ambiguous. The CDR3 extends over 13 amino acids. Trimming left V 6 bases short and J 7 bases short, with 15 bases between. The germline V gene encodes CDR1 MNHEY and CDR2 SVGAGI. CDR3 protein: CASRSDGVGGYTF. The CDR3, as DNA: TGTGCCAGCAGGTCCGATGGAGTTGGTGGCTACACCTTC.

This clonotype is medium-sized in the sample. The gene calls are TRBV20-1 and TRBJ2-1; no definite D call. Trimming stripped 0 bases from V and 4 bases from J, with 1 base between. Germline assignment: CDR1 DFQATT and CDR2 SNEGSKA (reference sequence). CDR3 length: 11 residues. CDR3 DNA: TGCAGTGCTAGAGAATACAATGAGCAGTTCTTC. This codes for CSAREYNEQFF.

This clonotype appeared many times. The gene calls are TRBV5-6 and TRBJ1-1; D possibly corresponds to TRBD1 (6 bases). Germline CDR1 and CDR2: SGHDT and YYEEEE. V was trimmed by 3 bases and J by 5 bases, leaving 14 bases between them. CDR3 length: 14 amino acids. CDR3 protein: CASSWAGVGTEAFF. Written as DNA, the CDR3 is TGTGCCAGCAGCTGGGCAGGGGTAGGGACTGAAGCTTTCTTT.

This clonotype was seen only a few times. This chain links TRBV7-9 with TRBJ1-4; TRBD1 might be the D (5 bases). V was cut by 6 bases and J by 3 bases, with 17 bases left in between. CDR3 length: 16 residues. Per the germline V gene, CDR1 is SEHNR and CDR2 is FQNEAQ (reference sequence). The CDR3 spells CASRKWAGEANEKLFF. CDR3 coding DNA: TGTGCCAGCAGGAAATGGGCGGGGGAAGCTAATGAAAAACTGTTTTTT.

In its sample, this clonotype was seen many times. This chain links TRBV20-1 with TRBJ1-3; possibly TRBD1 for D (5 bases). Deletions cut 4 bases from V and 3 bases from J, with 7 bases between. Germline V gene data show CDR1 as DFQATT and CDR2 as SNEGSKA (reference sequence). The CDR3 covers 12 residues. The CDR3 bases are TGCAGTGCTACAGGGTTTGGAAACACCATATATTTT. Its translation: CSATGFGNTIYF.

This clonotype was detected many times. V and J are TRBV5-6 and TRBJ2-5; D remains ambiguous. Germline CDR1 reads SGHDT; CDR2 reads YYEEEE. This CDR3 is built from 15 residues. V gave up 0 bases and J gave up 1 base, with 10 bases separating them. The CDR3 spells CASSLGAWGQETQYF. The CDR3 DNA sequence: TGTGCCAGCAGCTTGGGGGCTTGGGGCCAAGAGACCCAGTACTTC.

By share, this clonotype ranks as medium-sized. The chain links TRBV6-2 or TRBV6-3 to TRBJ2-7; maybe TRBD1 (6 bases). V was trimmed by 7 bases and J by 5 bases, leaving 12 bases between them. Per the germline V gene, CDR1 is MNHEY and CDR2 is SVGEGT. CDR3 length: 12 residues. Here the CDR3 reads CASTKQGNEQYF. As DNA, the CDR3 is TGTGCCAGCACAAAACAGGGAAACGAGCAGTACTTC.

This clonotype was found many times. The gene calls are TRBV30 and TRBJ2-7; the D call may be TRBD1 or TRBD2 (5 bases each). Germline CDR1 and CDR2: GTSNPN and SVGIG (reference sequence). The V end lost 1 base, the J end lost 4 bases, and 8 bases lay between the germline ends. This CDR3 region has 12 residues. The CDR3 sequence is CAWSGGWYEQYF. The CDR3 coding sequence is TGTGCCTGGAGTGGGGGGTGGTACGAGCAGTACTTC.

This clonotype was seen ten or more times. CDR3 nucleotide sequence: TGTGCCAGCAGCTTAGGGCGACTCTTTTTTGAGCGGGGGTACAATGAGCAGTTCTTC. This codes for CASSLGRLFFERGYNEQFF. The chain has TRBV7-8 and TRBJ2-1; TRBD2 matches 8 bases. The CDR3 has 19 amino acids. V lost 1 base, J lost 4 bases, and 15 bases stayed unmatched. Germline loops: CDR1 SGHVS, CDR2 FQNEAQ. Based on the CDR3 plus reference TRBV7-8 and TRBJ2-1, the full variable domain is GAGVSQSPRYKVAKRGQDVALRCDPISGHVSLFWYQQALGQGPEFLTYFQNEAQLDKSGLPSDRFFAERPEGSVSTLKIQRTQQEDSAVYLCASSLGRLFFERGYNEQFFGPGTRLTVL.

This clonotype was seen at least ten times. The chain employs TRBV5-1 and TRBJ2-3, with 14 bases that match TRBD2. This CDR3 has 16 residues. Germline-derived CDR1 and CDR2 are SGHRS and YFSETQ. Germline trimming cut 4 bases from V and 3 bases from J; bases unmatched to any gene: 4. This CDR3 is CASSTRTSGGTDTQYF. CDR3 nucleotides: TGCGCCAGCAGCACTAGGACTAGCGGGGGGACAGATACGCAGTATTTT.

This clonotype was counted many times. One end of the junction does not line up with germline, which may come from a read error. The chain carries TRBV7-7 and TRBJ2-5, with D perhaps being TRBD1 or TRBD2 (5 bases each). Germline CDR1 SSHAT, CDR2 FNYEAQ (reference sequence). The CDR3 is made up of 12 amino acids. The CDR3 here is CASSQGRGTQYF. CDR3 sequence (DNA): TGTGCTAGCAGCCAGGGACGGGGGACCCAGTACTTC.

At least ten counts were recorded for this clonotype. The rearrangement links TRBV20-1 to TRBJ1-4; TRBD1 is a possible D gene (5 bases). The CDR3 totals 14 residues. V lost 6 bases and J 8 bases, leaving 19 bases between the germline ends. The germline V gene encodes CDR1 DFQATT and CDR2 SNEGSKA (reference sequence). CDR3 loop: CSAMDWGQQEKLFF. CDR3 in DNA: TGCAGTGCAATGGACTGGGGCCAACAAGAAAAACTGTTTTTT.

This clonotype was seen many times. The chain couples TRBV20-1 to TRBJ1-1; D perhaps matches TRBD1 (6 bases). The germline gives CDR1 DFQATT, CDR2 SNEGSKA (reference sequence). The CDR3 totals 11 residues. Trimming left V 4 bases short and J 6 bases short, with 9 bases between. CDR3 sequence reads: CSATRGPEAFF. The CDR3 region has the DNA TGCAGTGCTACCAGGGGTCCTGAAGCTTTCTTT.

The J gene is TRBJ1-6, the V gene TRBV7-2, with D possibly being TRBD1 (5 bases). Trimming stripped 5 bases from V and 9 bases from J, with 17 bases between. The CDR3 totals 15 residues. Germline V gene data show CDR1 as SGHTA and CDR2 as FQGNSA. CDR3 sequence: CASSSDGAVGSPLHF. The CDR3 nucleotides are TGTGCCAGCAGCAGCGACGGGGCCGTTGGTTCACCCCTCCACTTT.